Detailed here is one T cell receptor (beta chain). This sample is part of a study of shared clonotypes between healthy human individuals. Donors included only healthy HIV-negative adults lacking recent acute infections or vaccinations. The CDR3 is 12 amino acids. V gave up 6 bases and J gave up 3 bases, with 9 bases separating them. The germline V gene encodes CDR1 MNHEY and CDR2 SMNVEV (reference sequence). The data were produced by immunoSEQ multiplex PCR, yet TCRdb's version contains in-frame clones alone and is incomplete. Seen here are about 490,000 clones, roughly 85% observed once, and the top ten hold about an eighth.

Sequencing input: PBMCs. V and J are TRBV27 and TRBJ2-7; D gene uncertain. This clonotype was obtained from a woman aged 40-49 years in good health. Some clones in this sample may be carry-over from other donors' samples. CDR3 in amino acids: CASSLTGYEQYF. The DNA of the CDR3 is TGTGCCAGCAGCCTTACGGGCTACGAGCAGTACTTC.